The sequence of this T cell receptor (beta chain) was determined in a study of human T cells and chemical hapten exposure. Across the study: Across its roughly 22 weeks, the study gave patients weekly diphenylcyclopropenone doses to the scalp.

Study observations and caveats: The donors suffered from alopecia, so their immune response may not match that of healthy people. TCRs at high frequency, those above 1 in 1000, did not change with DPC sensitization.

The sample's time point: pre-sensitization, week 0. Documented treatment: therapeutic diphenylcyclopropenone sensitization with weekly scalp DPC. This clonotype was counted between two and nine times. Its antigen remains unidentified. Authors' processing steps: Across samples, TCR counts had a median of about 100,000 and ranged from roughly 23,224 to 690,600. TCRdb independently ran MiXCR on the RACE reads; one entry per CDR3 protein. Clone size and V and J calls follow TCRdb, not the original study. There are roughly 380,000 distinct CDR3 sequences in the sample; around 5.5% occur only once, and approximately 2.8% lies in the top ten. Source: whole blood, taken in connection with sensitization to the hapten diphenylcyclopropenone (DPC). The receptor was derived from a woman aged 45-65 years with alopecia areata. Some clones in this sample may be carry-over from other donors' samples.

CDR3 coding DNA: TGTGCCAGCAGCTTTGGTCGGGACACCGTCATTGGAAACACCATATATTTT. Translation gives CASSFGRDTVIGNTIYF. This rearrangement joins TRBV5-6 to TRBJ1-3, with a tentative D call TRBD1 (6 bases). CDR3 length: 17 residues. V lost 2 bases and J lost 3, with 18 bases in between. CDR1 SGHDT and CDR2 YYEEEE come from the germline V gene.